The rows below give T cell receptor beta chains drawn from one sample of a study of blood T cell repertoires in COVID-19. Data came from immunoSEQ multiplex PCR; TCRdb stores just in-frame clones and leaves some out. The sample has about 99,000 clones, 89% seen once. Sequences were obtained from peripheral blood. These receptors originate from a woman over 75 in a cohort sampled during active COVID-19. Each CDR3 is given with its conserved first and last residue. A D gene is named only where the DNA matches it firmly. The size of a clone is reported for some rows only, either as once, few or many, or as a class for expanded clones.

cdr3_length j_call v_call clone_size d_call cdr3_nt cdr3_aa
17 TRBJ2-2 TRBV7-2 - TRBD2 TGTGCCAGCAGCCGTGGACTAGCGGGAAGAAGCACCGGGGAGCTGTTTTTT CASSRGLAGRSTGELFF
15 TRBJ2-1 TRBV6-5 once TRBD1 TGTGCCAGCACCCAAACAGGGGGCGTCTACAATGAGCAGTTCTTC CASTQTGGVYNEQFF
13 TRBJ2-7 TRBV7-8 few - TGTGCCAGCAGCCCCGCCGGGGGTCGGGAGCAGTACTTC CASSPAGGREQYF
16 TRBJ1-4 TRBV18 - TRBD1 TGTGCCAGCTCACCCCCTTCGAGGAGGGGGCTTGAAAAACTGTTTTTT CASSPPSRRGLEKLFF
14 TRBJ2-2 TRBV19 - TRBD2 TGTGCCAGTAGGCGGGAGTGGGCCATCGGGGAGCTGTTTTTT CASRREWAIGELFF
14 TRBJ1-6 TRBV2 - TRBD1 TGTGCCAGCTCGACAGGGATCGTTGTTTCACCCCTCCACTTT CASSTGIVVSPLHF
12 TRBJ1-5 TRBV19 once - TGTGCCAGTAGTGTACAGGGTCAGCCCCAGCATTTT CASSVQGQPQHF
16 TRBJ1-5 TRBV15 once TRBD1 TGTGCCACCAGCAGAGATTACAGGGGCAGCAATCAGCCCCAGCATTTT CATSRDYRGSNQPQHF
15 TRBJ1-2 TRBV4-1 - TRBD1 TGCGCCAGCAGCCAAGAAAGCCGACAGGGCGGACACTACACCTTC CASSQESRQGGHYTF
15 TRBJ2-5 TRBV5-1 - TRBD1 TGCGCCAGCAGCTTGGGACAGGGGGGCCAAGAGACCCAGTACTTC CASSLGQGGQETQYF
14 TRBJ1-5 TRBV5-6 once - TGTGCCAGCAGATCGGCGGGGGCAAATCAGCCCCAGCATTTT CASRSAGANQPQHF
16 TRBJ2-5 TRBV3-1/TRBV3-2 - TRBD2 TGTGCCAGCGCCCTGGGACTAGCGGGCTCCCAAGAGACCCAGTACTTC CASALGLAGSQETQYF
16 TRBJ2-3 TRBV5-1 - TRBD2 TGCGCCAGCAGCTTGGAGGTTGGACTAGCGGCAGATACGCAGTATTTT CASSLEVGLAADTQYF
18 TRBJ1-6 TRBV30 - - TGTGCCTGGATCCTACGGGAGCAGGGTGGGACCTATAATTCACCCCTCCACTTT CAWILREQGGTYNSPLHF
15 TRBJ2-7 TRBV5-8 - TRBD1 TGTGCCAGCAGGTGGACAGGTACGAAATCCTACGAGCAGTACTTC CASRWTGTKSYEQYF
15 TRBJ2-5 TRBV9 once - TGTGCCAGCAGCGTAGCCCAACAGGGAAGGGAGACCCAGTACTTC CASSVAQQGRETQYF
16 TRBJ1-4 TRBV5-6 - - TGTGCCAGCAGCTCACGGACGGACTCGCTCGGTGAAAAACTGTTTTTT CASSSRTDSLGEKLFF
16 TRBJ2-2 TRBV5-1 - - TGCGCCAGCAGCTTGGGAGCGGGTTTGAACACCGGGGAGCTGTTTTTT CASSLGAGLNTGELFF
14 TRBJ1-2 TRBV30 - - TGTGCCTGGAGTCCTCAGGGGCAGGGCTATGGCTACACCTTC CAWSPQGQGYGYTF
15 TRBJ2-5 TRBV19 - - TGTGCCAGTAGTATAGTCGCAGGAAGACAAGAGACCCAGTACTTC CASSIVAGRQETQYF
14 TRBJ1-4 TRBV28 - - TGTGCCAGCAGTCCTGACAGCTTTAATGAAAAACTGTTTTTT CASSPDSFNEKLFF
17 TRBJ2-1 TRBV11-2 - TRBD2 TGTGCCAGCAGCCCCCGGCGAGGTAGCGGGGCATACAATGAGCAGTTCTTC CASSPRRGSGAYNEQFF
16 TRBJ2-7 TRBV2 - TRBD2 TGTGCCAGACAGGGGGAGGGGCTAGCGGGAGTTTACGAGCAGTACTTC CARQGEGLAGVYEQYF
14 TRBJ1-4 TRBV2 - TRBD1 TGTGCCAGCAGCCCCGGGACAGGGGATGAAAAACTGTTTTTT CASSPGTGDEKLFF
16 TRBJ2-3 TRBV5-1 - TRBD2 TGCGCCAGCAGCGCGGCTAGCGGGATAAGTACAGATACGCAGTATTTT CASSAASGISTDTQYF
13 TRBJ1-1 TRBV28 - TRBD1 TGTGCCAGCAGCGCCGGACAGGGCTTAGGAGCTTTCTTT CASSAGQGLGAFF